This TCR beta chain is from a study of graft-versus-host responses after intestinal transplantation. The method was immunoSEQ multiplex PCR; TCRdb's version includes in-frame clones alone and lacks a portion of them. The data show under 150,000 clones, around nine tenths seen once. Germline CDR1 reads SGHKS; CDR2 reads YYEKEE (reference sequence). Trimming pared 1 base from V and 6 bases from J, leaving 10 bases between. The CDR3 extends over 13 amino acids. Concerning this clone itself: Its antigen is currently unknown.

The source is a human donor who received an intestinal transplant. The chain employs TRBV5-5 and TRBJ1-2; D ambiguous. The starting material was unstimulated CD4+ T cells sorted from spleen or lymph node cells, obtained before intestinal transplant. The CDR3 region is CASSLYGVHGYTF. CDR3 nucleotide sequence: TGTGCCAGCAGCTTGTACGGGGTACATGGCTACACCTTC.